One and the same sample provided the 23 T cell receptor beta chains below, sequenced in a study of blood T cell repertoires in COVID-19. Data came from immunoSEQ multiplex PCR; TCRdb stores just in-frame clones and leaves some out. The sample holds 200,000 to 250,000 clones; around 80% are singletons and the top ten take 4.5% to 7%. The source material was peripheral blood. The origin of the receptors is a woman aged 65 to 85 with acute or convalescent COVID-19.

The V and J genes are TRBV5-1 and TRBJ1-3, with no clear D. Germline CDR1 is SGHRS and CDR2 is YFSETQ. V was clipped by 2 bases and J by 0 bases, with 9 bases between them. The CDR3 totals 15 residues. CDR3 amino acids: CASSLAPGSGNTIYF. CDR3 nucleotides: TGCGCCAGCAGCTTAGCACCGGGCTCTGGAAACACCATATATTTT.

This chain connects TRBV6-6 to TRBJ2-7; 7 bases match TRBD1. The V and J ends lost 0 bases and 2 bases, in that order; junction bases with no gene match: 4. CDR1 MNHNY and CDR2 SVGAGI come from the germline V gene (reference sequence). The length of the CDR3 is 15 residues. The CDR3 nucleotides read TGTGCCAGCAGTTACTCCACAGGGGACCCCTACGAGCAGTACTTC. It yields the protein CASSYSTGDPYEQYF.

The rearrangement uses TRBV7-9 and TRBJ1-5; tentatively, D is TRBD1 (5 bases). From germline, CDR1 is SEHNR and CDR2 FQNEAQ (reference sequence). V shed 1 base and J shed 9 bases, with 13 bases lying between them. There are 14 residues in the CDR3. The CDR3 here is CASSLEGRSRPQHF. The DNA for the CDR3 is TGTGCCAGCAGCTTAGAGGGGCGGTCGAGGCCCCAGCATTTT.

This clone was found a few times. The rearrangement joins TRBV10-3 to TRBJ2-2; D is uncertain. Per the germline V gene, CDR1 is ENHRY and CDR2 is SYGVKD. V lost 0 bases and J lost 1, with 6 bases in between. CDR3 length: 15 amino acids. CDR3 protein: CAISESAKNTGELFF. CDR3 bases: TGTGCCATCAGTGAGTCGGCCAAGAACACCGGGGAGCTGTTTTTT.

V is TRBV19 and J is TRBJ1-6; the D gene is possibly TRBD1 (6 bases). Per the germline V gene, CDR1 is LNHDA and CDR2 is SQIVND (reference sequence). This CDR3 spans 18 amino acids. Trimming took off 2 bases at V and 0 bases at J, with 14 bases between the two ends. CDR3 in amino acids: CASSIPGTTSSYNSPLHF. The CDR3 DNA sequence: TGTGCCAGTAGTATACCAGGGACAACGAGCTCCTATAATTCACCCCTCCACTTT.

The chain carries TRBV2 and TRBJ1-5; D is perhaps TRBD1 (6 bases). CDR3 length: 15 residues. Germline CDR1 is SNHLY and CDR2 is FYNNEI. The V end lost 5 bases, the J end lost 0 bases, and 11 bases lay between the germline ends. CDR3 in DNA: TGTGCCAGCAGTCCCGGGACAACTAGCAATCAGCCCCAGCATTTT. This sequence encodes CASSPGTTSNQPQHF.

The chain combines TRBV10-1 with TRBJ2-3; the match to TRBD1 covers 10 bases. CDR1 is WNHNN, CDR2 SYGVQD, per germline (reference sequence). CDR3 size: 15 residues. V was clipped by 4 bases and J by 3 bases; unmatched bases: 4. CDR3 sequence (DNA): TGCGCCAGCAGTGCCGGGACAGGGGAGACAGATACGCAGTATTTT. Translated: CASSAGTGETDTQYF.

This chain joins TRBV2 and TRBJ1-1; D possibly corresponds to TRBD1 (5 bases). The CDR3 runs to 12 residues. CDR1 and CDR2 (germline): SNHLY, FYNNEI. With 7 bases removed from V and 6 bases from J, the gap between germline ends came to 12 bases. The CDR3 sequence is CASTEGLAEAFF. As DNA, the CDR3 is TGTGCCAGCACGGAGGGGCTGGCTGAAGCTTTCTTT.

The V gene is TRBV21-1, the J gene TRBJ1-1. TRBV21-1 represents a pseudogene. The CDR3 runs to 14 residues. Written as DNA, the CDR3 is TGTGCCAGCAGCAAAGCGGGGGGGGCCGCTGAAGCTTTCTTT. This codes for CASSKAGGAAEAFF.

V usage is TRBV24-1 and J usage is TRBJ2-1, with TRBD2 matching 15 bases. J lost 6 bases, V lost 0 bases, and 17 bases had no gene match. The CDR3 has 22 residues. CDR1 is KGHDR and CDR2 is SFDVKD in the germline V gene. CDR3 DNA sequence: TGTGCCACCAGTGATTTGCCGGACAGCCCGGGACTAGCGGGAGGTCCCTCCAATGAGCAGTTCTTC. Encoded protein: CATSDLPDSPGLAGGPSNEQFF.

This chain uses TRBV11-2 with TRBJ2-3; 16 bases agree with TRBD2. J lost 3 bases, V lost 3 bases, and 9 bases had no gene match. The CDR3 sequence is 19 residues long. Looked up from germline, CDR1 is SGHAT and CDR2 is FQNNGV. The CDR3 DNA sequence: TGTGCCAGCAGCTTGCGGGGGACTAGCGGGAGGGACTTGACAGATACGCAGTATTTT. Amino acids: CASSLRGTSGRDLTDTQYF. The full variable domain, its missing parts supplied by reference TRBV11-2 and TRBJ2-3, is EAGVAQSPRYKIIEKRQSVAFWCNPISGHATLYWYQQILGQGPKLLIQFQNNGVVDDSQLPKDRFSAERLKGVDSTLKIQPAKLEDSAVYLCASSLRGTSGRDLTDTQYFGPGTRLTVL.

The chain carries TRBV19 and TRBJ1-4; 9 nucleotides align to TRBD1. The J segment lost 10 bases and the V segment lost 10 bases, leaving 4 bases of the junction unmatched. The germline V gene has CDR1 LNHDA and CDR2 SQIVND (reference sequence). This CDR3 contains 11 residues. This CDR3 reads CATLDRGKLFF. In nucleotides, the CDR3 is TGTGCCACCCTGGACAGGGGAAAACTGTTTTTT.

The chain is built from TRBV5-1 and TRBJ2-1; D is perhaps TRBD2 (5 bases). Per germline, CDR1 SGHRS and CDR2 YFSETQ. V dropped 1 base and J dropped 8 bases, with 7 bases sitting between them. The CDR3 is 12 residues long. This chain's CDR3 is CASSLTRDEQFF. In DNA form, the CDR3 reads TGCGCCAGCAGCTTGACGAGGGATGAGCAGTTCTTC.

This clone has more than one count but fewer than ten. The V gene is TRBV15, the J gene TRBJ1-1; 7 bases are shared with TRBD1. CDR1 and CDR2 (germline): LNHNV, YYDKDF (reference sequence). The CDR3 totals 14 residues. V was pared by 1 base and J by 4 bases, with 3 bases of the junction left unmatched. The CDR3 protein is CATSRVRGSTEAFF. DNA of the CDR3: TGTGCCACCAGCAGAGTCAGGGGGAGCACTGAAGCTTTCTTT.

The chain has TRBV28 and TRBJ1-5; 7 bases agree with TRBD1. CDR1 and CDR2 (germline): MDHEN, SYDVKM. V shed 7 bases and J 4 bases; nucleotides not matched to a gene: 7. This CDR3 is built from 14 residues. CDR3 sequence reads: CASNKGGANQPQHF. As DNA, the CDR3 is TGTGCCAGCAATAAAGGGGGCGCAAATCAGCCCCAGCATTTT.

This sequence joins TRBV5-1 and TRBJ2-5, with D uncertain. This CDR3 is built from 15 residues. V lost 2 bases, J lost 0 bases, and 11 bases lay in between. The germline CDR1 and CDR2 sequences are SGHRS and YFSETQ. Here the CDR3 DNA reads TGCGCCAGCAGCTTCGTAACAGAGTACCAAGAGACCCAGTACTTC. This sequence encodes CASSFVTEYQETQYF.

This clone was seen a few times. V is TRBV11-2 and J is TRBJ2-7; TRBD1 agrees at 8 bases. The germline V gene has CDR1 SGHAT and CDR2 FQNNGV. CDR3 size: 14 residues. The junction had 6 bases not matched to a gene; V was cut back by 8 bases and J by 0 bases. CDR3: CASEGTGFSYEQYF. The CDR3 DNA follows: TGTGCCAGCGAGGGGACAGGCTTCTCCTACGAGCAGTACTTC.

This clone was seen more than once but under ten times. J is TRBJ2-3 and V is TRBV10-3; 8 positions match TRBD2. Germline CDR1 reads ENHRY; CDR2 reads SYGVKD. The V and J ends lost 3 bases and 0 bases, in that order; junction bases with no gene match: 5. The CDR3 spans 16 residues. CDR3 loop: CAISEGGRFSTDTQYF. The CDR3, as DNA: TGTGCCATCAGTGAAGGCGGGAGGTTCAGCACAGATACGCAGTATTTT.

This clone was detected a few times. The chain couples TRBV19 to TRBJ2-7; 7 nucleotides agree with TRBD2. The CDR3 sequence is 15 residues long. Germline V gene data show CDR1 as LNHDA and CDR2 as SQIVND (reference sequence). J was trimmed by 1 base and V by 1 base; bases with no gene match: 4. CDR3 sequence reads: CASSIGGAGSYEQYF. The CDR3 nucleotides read TGTGCCAGTAGTATAGGGGGAGCGGGATCCTACGAGCAGTACTTC. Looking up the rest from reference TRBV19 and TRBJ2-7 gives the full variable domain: DGGITQSPKYLFRKEGQNVTLSCEQNLNHDAMYWYRQDPGQGLRLIYYSQIVNDFQKGDIAEGYSVSREKKESFPLTVTSAQKNPTAFYLCASSIGGAGSYEQYFGPGTRLTVT.

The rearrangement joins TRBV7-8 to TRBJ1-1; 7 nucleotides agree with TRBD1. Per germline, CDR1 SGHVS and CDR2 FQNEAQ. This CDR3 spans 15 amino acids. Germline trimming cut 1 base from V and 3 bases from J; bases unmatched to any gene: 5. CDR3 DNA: TGTGCCAGCAGCTTAGTGCCAGGGGGATACACTGAAGCTTTCTTT. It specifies CASSLVPGGYTEAFF.

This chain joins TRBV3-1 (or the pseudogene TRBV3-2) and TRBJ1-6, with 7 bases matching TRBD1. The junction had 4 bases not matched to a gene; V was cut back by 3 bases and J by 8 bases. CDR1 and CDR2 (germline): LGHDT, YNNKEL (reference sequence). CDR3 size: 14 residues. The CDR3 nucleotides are TGTGCCAGCAGCCACCGGGACAGATATTCACCCCTCCACTTT. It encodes CASSHRDRYSPLHF.

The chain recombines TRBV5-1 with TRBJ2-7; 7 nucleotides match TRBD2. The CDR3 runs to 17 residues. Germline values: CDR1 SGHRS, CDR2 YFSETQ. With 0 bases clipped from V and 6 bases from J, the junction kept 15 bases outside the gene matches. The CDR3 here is CASSLAFSAGEKIEQYF. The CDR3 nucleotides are TGCGCCAGCAGCTTGGCCTTTTCGGCGGGGGAGAAGATCGAGCAGTACTTC.

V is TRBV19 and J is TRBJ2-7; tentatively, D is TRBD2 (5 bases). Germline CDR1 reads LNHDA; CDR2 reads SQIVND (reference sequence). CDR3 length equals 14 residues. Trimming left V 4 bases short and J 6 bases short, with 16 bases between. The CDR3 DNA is TGTGCCAGTAGTAGTCTAATCGACCGGGGCGAGCAGTACTTC. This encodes CASSSLIDRGEQYF.